This T cell receptor beta chain stems from a study of graft-versus-host responses after intestinal transplantation. Sequenced by immunoSEQ multiplex PCR; TCRdb stores in-frame clones only, minus some. The repertoire has about 12,000 clones, around 82% of them found once; the top ten carry around half. This clone occurred once. The source is a human patient who received an intestinal transplant, so some T cells may come from the graft donor. The sample here was PBMCs, taken about 130 days after transplant.

CDR3 in DNA: TGTGCCAGCAGTGGAGTAGCGGGAGCCCAAGAGACCCAGTACTTC. It encodes CASSGVAGAQETQYF. J is TRBJ2-5 and V is TRBV2; 9 nucleotides match TRBD2. V dropped 4 bases and J dropped 1; count of bases not matched to a gene: 4. CDR3 size: 15 residues. Germline V gives CDR1 SNHLY, CDR2 FYNNEI.